The subject of this entry is one T cell receptor beta chain. Researchers ran the PCR with 60 Vbeta and 13 Jbeta primers. Repertoires were generated with immunoSEQ multiplex PCR, while TCRdb's copy carries only in-frame clones and drops some. The sample lists 95,000 or so clones; about three quarters were seen once. The sample originates from a study of cytomegalovirus exposure and HLA in healthy donors. Germline CDR1 reads SGHTA; CDR2 reads FQGNSA. The CDR3 consists of 15 residues. V shed 5 bases and J shed 5 bases, with 18 bases lying between them. The sample taken for sequencing was PBMCs. The genes are TRBV7-2 and TRBJ1-1; D is possibly TRBD1 (6 bases). The origin of this receptor is a woman aged 45-65 years in good health and CMV-seropositive. The CDR3 DNA follows: TGTGCCAGCAGCCCACAGACAGGAGGAGGTACTGAAGCTTTCTTT. As protein: CASSPQTGGGTEAFF.